The table lists the clone carrying this T cell receptor (beta chain) with a few counts. The antigen remains unidentified. This sample was included in a study of T-cell reconstitution after alpha-beta-depleted transplantation in children. Study-level results: Newly produced T cells mostly provided counts and TCRbeta diversity after one year, as hyperexpanded clones declined. About two months after transplant, alpha-beta T cells reportedly came from several hundred expanded graft clones. For some patients, TCRbeta diversity was high at day 60 because of recipient T cells and thymic progenitors that survived.

V shed 3 bases and J shed 6 bases, with 17 bases lying between them. Germline CDR1 and CDR2: DFQATT and SNEGSKA (reference sequence). CDR3 size: 14 residues. Unique molecular identifiers were incorporated when the TCRbeta library was constructed. One entry per CDR3 protein, called by TCRdb with MiXCR from the PCR reads. The table records about 980,000 distinct CDR3 sequences, about 29% of them present only once. J is TRBJ1-1 and V is TRBV20-1; D ambiguous. This receptor was obtained from a boy under two years old who had a stem cell transplant for SCID, so the T cells may come from the graft donor. The source material was PBMCs, mostly from graft donor cells, sampled 360 days after TCRalphabeta/CD19-depleted stem cell transplant. CDR3 DNA sequence: TGCAGTGCTAGGACGGACGGAGCTGGGGCTGAAGCTTTCTTT. As protein: CSARTDGAGAEAFF.